The present T cell receptor (beta chain) was sequenced within a study of blood T cell repertoires in COVID-19. Study context: Sites in the United States, Italy and Spain provided acute and convalescent COVID-19 samples.

Participant reports of clinical history set cohort assignment. Donors in Cohort 3 counted as recovered after two negative PCRs, clearance, or symptom resolution. Clones were sequenced by immunoSEQ multiplex PCR, and TCRdb holds only the in-frame ones, with some missing. The table includes about 180,000 clones, 87% detected once. Germline V gene data show CDR1 as SGHKS and CDR2 as YYEKEE (reference sequence). With V trimmed by 4 bases and J by 6 bases, 12 bases remained unmatched. The CDR3 spans 16 residues. The chain couples TRBV5-5 to TRBJ1-5; 8 bases are shared with TRBD1. The TCR originated in a woman aged 45 to 65 who had recovered from COVID-19. Sequenced input: PBMCs or T cells enriched from blood (not recorded which). The CDR3: CASSPWTGLNVQPQHF. The CDR3 DNA reads TGTGCCAGCAGCCCATGGACAGGGTTGAACGTTCAGCCCCAGCATTTT.